Presented here are 31 T cell receptor beta chains from one specimen sequenced in a study of early T cells in non-severe SARS-CoV-2 infection. TCRdb re-called the 5' RACE reads with MiXCR, one entry per CDR3 protein. This table holds 53,000 or so distinct CDR3 sequences, 12% found once. Here the sequenced sample was whole blood, taken at baseline. The receptors originated from an adult who was a healthcare worker with PCR-confirmed SARS-CoV-2 infection or an uninfected control (not recorded which).

The chain recombines TRBV7-9 with TRBJ1-1; no definite D call. Per the germline V gene, CDR1 is SEHNR and CDR2 is FQNEAQ (reference sequence). Deletions cut 6 bases from V and 2 bases from J, with 16 bases between. The CDR3 is made up of 15 amino acids. The CDR3 nucleotides read TGTGCCAGCAGAGTAAATGCAGGCCTAAACACTGAAGCTTTCTTT. This gives the protein CASRVNAGLNTEAFF.

This clonotype was picked up many times. The V call is TRBV28, the J call TRBJ2-7, with D uncertain. V gave up 3 bases and J gave up 3 bases, with 6 bases separating them. The CDR3 length is 12 residues. Germline values: CDR1 MDHEN, CDR2 SYDVKM. The CDR3, as DNA: TGTGCCAGCAGTTTCGACAACTACGAGCAGTACTTC. Translating gives CASSFDNYEQYF.

This clonotype was observed a few times. The J gene is TRBJ1-1, the V gene TRBV5-6; 11 nucleotides agree with TRBD1. CDR3 length: 16 residues. Germline V gives CDR1 SGHDT, CDR2 YYEEEE. V lost 2 bases, J lost 5 bases, and 8 bases stayed unmatched. CDR3 protein: CASSLFGTGGRTEAFF. CDR3 DNA: TGTGCCAGCAGCTTATTCGGGACAGGGGGGAGGACTGAAGCTTTCTTT.

This clonotype occurred a few times. J is TRBJ1-4 and V is TRBV4-3; no reliable D call. The length of the CDR3 is 15 residues. The V gene's germline CDR1 is LGHNA and CDR2 YSLEER. Trimming left V 0 bases short and J 4 bases short, with 9 bases between. The CDR3 DNA follows: TGCGCCAGCAGCCAAGATCTCAATAGTAATGAAAAACTGTTTTTT. Its protein product is CASSQDLNSNEKLFF.

The chain combines TRBV6-1 with TRBJ2-5; no clear D gene. The CDR3 runs to 13 residues. From germline, CDR1 is MNHNS and CDR2 SASEGT. Trimming shortened V by 4 bases and J by 5 bases, and 11 bases separated the two germline ends. The CDR3 coding sequence is TGTGCCAGCAGTGTATCGTGGAAGGAGACCCAGTACTTC. Amino acid sequence: CASSVSWKETQYF.

The V and J genes are TRBV14 and TRBJ2-2; D is possibly TRBD2 (5 bases). Germline V lookup: CDR1 SGHDN, CDR2 FVKESK. Trimming shortened V by 4 bases and J by 4 bases, and 10 bases separated the two germline ends. CDR3 size: 14 residues. CDR3 protein: CASSRSSITGELFF. CDR3 DNA: TGTGCCAGCAGCCGATCTAGCATCACCGGGGAGCTGTTTTTT.

This clonotype came up many times. The chain carries TRBV18 and TRBJ2-1, with 8 bases fitting TRBD1. The CDR3 loop spans 15 amino acids. Germline V lookup: CDR1 KGHSH, CDR2 LQKENI. With 6 bases clipped from V and 10 bases from J, the junction kept 14 bases outside the gene matches. DNA of the CDR3: TGTGCCAGCTCGCCCGACAGGGGAACCAACGGGGAGCAGTTCTTC. It translates to CASSPDRGTNGEQFF.

This clonotype was seen only a few times. The rearrangement links TRBV7-9 to TRBJ2-7; a possible D gene is TRBD1 (7 bases). CDR3 length: 14 amino acids. V dropped 3 bases and J dropped 1 base, with 10 bases sitting between them. Germline CDR1 reads SEHNR; CDR2 reads FQNEAQ (reference sequence). The CDR3 sequence is CASSFRGESYEQYF. Here the CDR3 DNA reads TGTGCCAGCAGCTTCAGGGGGGAGTCCTACGAGCAGTACTTC.

This clonotype has at least ten counts. The V gene is TRBV6-5, the J gene TRBJ2-2, with 7 bases lining up with TRBD2. This CDR3 is 15 amino acids long. Losses at the gene ends were 2 bases for V and 7 bases for J; bases not matched to a gene: 7. Germline V gives CDR1 MNHEY, CDR2 SVGAGI. The CDR3 is CASSYRGVGSGELFF. The CDR3 DNA reads TGTGCCAGCAGTTACCGGGGGGTCGGGAGCGGGGAGCTGTTTTTT.

Ten or more counts support this clonotype. The chain links TRBV9 to TRBJ2-1; maybe TRBD2 (5 bases). The CDR3 has 14 residues. V was clipped by 2 bases and J by 7 bases, with 13 bases between them. The V gene's germline CDR1 is SGDLS and CDR2 YYNGEE. DNA of the CDR3: TGTGCCAGCAGCGTCGGGGTCTCTTTAAATGAGCAGTTCTTC. Residues: CASSVGVSLNEQFF.

The sample holds a few counts of this clonotype. The chain has TRBV7-8 and TRBJ2-1; 7 bases line up with TRBD1. V lost 5 bases to trimming and J lost 10 bases; unmatched junction nucleotides: 17. The CDR3 runs 16 residues. The germline CDR1 and CDR2 sequences are SGHVS and FQNEAQ. CDR3: CASSLGIQGPLGEQFF. CDR3 coding DNA: TGTGCCAGCAGCCTAGGTATACAGGGGCCCCTCGGGGAGCAGTTCTTC.

This clonotype has more than one count but fewer than ten. The V call is TRBV11-1, the J call TRBJ2-3; D may match TRBD1 or TRBD2 (5 bases each). Germline CDR1 and CDR2: SGHAT and FQDESV (reference sequence). This CDR3 has 16 amino acids. The germline V and J ends were trimmed by 1 base and 5 bases, with 16 bases remaining between them. The CDR3 reads CASSLGDERDEDTQYF. The CDR3 region has the DNA TGTGCCAGCAGCTTAGGCGATGAAAGGGACGAAGATACGCAGTATTTT.

This clonotype was detected only a few times. This chain joins TRBV7-6 and TRBJ2-1, with 9 bases fitting TRBD2. This CDR3 has 13 amino acids. Looked up from germline, CDR1 is SGHVS and CDR2 is FNYEAQ. Trimming at V came to 5 bases and at J to 8 bases, leaving 4 bases not matched to a gene. In DNA, the CDR3 is TGTGCCAGCAGCACGGGACTAGCCGATGAGCAGTTCTTC. Its protein is CASSTGLADEQFF.

V gene TRBV7-7 combines with J gene TRBJ2-3; tentative D call: TRBD2 (5 bases). This CDR3 region has 15 residues. V was trimmed by 5 bases and J by 2 bases, leaving 14 bases between them. Per germline, CDR1 SSHAT and CDR2 FNYEAQ (reference sequence). CDR3: CASSLSGDYTDTQYF. The CDR3 DNA sequence: TGTGCCAGCAGCCTCAGCGGAGATTACACAGATACGCAGTATTTT.

This clonotype showed up just a few times. This rearrangement joins TRBV18 to TRBJ2-1; weak D call: TRBD2 (5 bases). The germline V and J ends were trimmed by 3 bases and 8 bases, with 11 bases remaining between them. This CDR3 region has 13 residues. Germline V gene data show CDR1 as KGHSH and CDR2 as LQKENI. The CDR3 is CASSPAPSHEQFF. DNA of the CDR3: TGTGCCAGCTCACCCGCACCTAGCCATGAGCAGTTCTTC.

This clonotype was seen more than once but under ten times. V and J are TRBV13 and TRBJ2-7; tentatively, D is TRBD1 or TRBD2 (5 bases each). Germline V gene data show CDR1 as PRHDT and CDR2 as FYEKMQ (reference sequence). This CDR3 is built from 12 residues. Trimming stripped 5 bases from V and 6 bases from J, with 11 bases between. The DNA of the CDR3 is TGTGCCAGCAGCCGGGACGTCGGCGAGCAGTACTTC. Residues: CASSRDVGEQYF.

This chain uses TRBV12-3 or TRBV12-4 with TRBJ2-7, with D possibly TRBD2 on 5 matching bases. The CDR3 loop spans 13 amino acids. Trimming stripped 3 bases from V and 5 bases from J, with 11 bases between. The CDR3 DNA follows: TGTGCCAGCAGTTTCAGAACAGCGGACGAGCAGTACTTC. It specifies CASSFRTADEQYF.

There are a few counts of this clonotype. The chain employs TRBV5-5 and TRBJ2-3; the D is unclear. CDR3 length: 18 residues. V lost 1 base to trimming and J lost 2 bases, with 20 bases between them. Germline CDR1 is SGHKS and CDR2 is YYEKEE (reference sequence). CDR3 DNA sequence: TGTGCCAGCAGCTTGACCCTCCGAGGAAAGAGTTACACAGATACGCAGTATTTT. Translated, it gives CASSLTLRGKSYTDTQYF.

This clonotype was observed a handful of times. V and J are TRBV4-3 and TRBJ2-4; D gene unclear. Deletions cut 1 base from V and 7 bases from J, with 5 bases between. Germline values: CDR1 LGHNA, CDR2 YSLEER. The CDR3 loop spans 12 amino acids. Written as DNA, the CDR3 is TGCGCCAGCAGCCAAGGACCCAACATTCAGTACTTC. This encodes CASSQGPNIQYF.

CDR3 DNA: TGTGCCAGCAGCTTATTTGGTGGAACCGATGAGCAGTTCTTC. Translating gives CASSLFGGTDEQFF. The chain uses TRBV7-2 and TRBJ2-1; D gene ambiguous. This CDR3 is built from 14 residues. V was shortened by 2 bases and J by 8 bases, with 13 bases between the two germline ends. Germline V gene lookup returns CDR1 SGHTA and CDR2 FQGNSA. The full variable domain, rest sourced from reference TRBV7-2 and TRBJ2-1, is GAGVSQSPSNKVTEKGKDVELRCDPISGHTALYWYRQSLGQGLEFLIYFQGNSAPDKSGLPSDRFSAERTGGSVSTLTIQRTQQEDSAVYLCASSLFGGTDEQFFGPGTRLTVL.

This clonotype was detected a few times. This chain joins TRBV29-1 and TRBJ2-2, with TRBD1 identical over 7 bases. From germline, CDR1 is SQVTM and CDR2 ANQGSEA. The CDR3 sequence is 13 residues long. V gave up 7 bases and J gave up 5 bases; unmatched junction bases: 7. CDR3 protein: CSGRQGNTGELFF. The CDR3, as DNA: TGCAGCGGGAGACAGGGAAATACCGGGGAGCTGTTTTTT.

The table lists this clonotype with many counts. The chain joins TRBV25-1 to TRBJ2-7; 7 bases map to TRBD1. Trimming took 5 bases from V and 6 from J; bases not matched to a gene: 16. Germline V gene sequence: CDR1 MGHDK, CDR2 SYGVNS. This CDR3 spans 16 amino acids. CDR3 bases: TGTGCCAGCAGTTACAGACAGGGTAACCCCATTGGCGAGCAGTACTTC. It codes for CASSYRQGNPIGEQYF.

In its sample, this clonotype was seen a few times. A junction end diverges from the germline sequence, so it may reflect a read error. The chain combines TRBV11-1 with TRBJ2-7; tentatively, D is TRBD1 or TRBD2 (5 bases each). The germline V gene has CDR1 SGHAT and CDR2 FQDESV (reference sequence). This CDR3 contains 14 residues. CDR3 region: CASSLGTDFVEQYF. Written as DNA, the CDR3 is TGTGCCAGCAGTTTAGGGACGGATTTCGTCGAGCAGTACTTC.

This clonotype appeared a few times. The chain has TRBV6-2 or TRBV6-3 and TRBJ1-5, with 10 bases lining up with TRBD1. Germline loops: CDR1 MNHEY, CDR2 SVGEGT. The junction had 6 bases not matched to a gene; V was cut back by 6 bases and J by 4 bases. This CDR3 region has 15 residues. CDR3 in DNA: TGTGCCAGCAGACCTCGACAGGGGGCAAATCAGCCCCAGCATTTT. This translates into CASRPRQGANQPQHF.

This clonotype was observed many times. The chain's CDR3 is CASSLGLAAYQETQYF. Here the CDR3 DNA reads TGTGCCAGCAGCTTAGGCCTAGCGGCGTACCAAGAGACCCAGTACTTC. The chain uses TRBV7-2 and TRBJ2-5; 7 bases fit TRBD2. V lost 1 base and J lost 0; bases outside the gene matches: 5. CDR3 length equals 16 residues. CDR1 is SGHTA, CDR2 FQGNSA, per germline.

Here the CDR3 DNA reads TGCGCCAGCAGCCAAGCGGGACTAGCCTATGAGCAGTTCTTC. Its protein product is CASSQAGLAYEQFF. V gene TRBV4-1 combines with J gene TRBJ2-1; 9 bases agree with TRBD2. J lost 8 bases, V lost 1 base, and 3 bases had no gene match. CDR3 length: 14 residues. Germline-derived CDR1 and CDR2 are MGHRA and YSYEKL.

This clonotype was recorded at least ten times. V and J are TRBV5-4 and TRBJ1-6, with a tentative D call TRBD1 (6 bases). In germline, CDR1 is SGHNT, CDR2 YYREEE (reference sequence). V dropped 1 base and J dropped 7 bases, with 6 bases sitting between them. This CDR3 is built from 13 residues. CDR3 amino acids: CASSLQGNSPLHF. The CDR3 nucleotides are TGTGCCAGCAGCTTGCAGGGGAATTCACCCCTCCACTTT.

V gene TRBV12-5 combines with J gene TRBJ2-3; 13 bases fit TRBD2. Germline CDR1 LGHNT, CDR2 FRNRAP. Losses at the gene ends were 5 bases for V and 5 bases for J; bases not matched to a gene: 7. This CDR3 spans 16 amino acids. The CDR3 sequence: CASGQGLAGVGDTQYF. The CDR3 DNA reads as TGTGCTAGTGGTCAAGGACTAGCGGGAGTTGGAGATACGCAGTATTTT.

The chain joins TRBV28 to TRBJ2-5; TRBD1 matches at 7 bases. Germline CDR1 and CDR2: MDHEN and SYDVKM. With 2 bases clipped from V and 5 bases from J, the junction kept 8 bases outside the gene matches. The CDR3 is made up of 15 amino acids. The CDR3 DNA is TGTGCCAGCAGTTTAGACACAGGGGCGTCTGAGACCCAGTACTTC. This codes for CASSLDTGASETQYF.

This clonotype showed up many times. The chain joins TRBV21-1 to TRBJ1-1; the DNA was not used to check the table's D call, TRBD1. TRBV21-1 has pseudogene status. The CDR3 runs to 16 residues. The CDR3 here is CASSKRKNSGQAEAFF. The CDR3 DNA is TGTGCCAGCAGCAAAAGGAAAAATTCGGGACAGGCTGAAGCTTTCTTT.

There are a few counts of this clonotype. The gene calls are TRBV20-1 and TRBJ2-7; D might be TRBD1 (6 bases). The V end lost 6 bases, the J end lost 3 bases, and 21 bases lay between the germline ends. CDR1 and CDR2 from the germline V gene are DFQATT and SNEGSKA (reference sequence). This CDR3 has 15 amino acids. In DNA, the CDR3 is TGCAGTGCGTTGAGCTGGGACATGGAGGACTACGAGCAGTACTTC. Encoded protein: CSALSWDMEDYEQYF.